The source of this TCR beta chain is a study of cytomegalovirus exposure and HLA in healthy donors. Study-wide background: Out of roughly 200 million T cells, an earlier analysis found roughly 100 million unique TCR beta sequences in total. Study-level points and caveats: In an earlier analysis, about 87% or about 30%: the productive usage of most TCR beta V segments. Analyzed later, most CMV-associated TCR beta chains appeared HLA-restricted. One later analysis reportedly identified an Asian-associated ancestry cluster that showed fewer N-insertions than the approximately 700-donor mean.

The table lists this clone with a few counts. Its antigen is unidentified. At one of its ends the junction is not consistent with the germline gene, which may arise from a read error. CDR3 length: 15 residues. In germline, CDR1 is MNHNY, CDR2 SVGAGI (reference sequence). The PCR contained 60 Vbeta and 13 Jbeta primers. Method: immunoSEQ multiplex PCR; TCRdb's copy keeps in-frame clones and lacks some. The sample has some 97,000 clones, 84% seen once. This clonotype was obtained from a woman between 18 and 29 years old in good health and CMV-seronegative. The rearrangement joins TRBV6-6 to TRBJ2-7; 11 positions agree with TRBD2. Sequenced sample: PBMCs. CDR3 DNA: TGTGCCAGCAGACTTAGCGGGAGGGCCTCCGACGAGCAGTACTTC. Its protein product is CASRLSGRASDEQYF.